This TCR beta chain was observed in a study of blood T cell repertoires in COVID-19. Measured with immunoSEQ multiplex PCR; TCRdb has only the in-frame clones, and not every one. The repertoire holds more than 150,000 clones, with 85% to 90% as singletons. CDR1 and CDR2 from the germline V gene are WSHSY and SAAADI. Trimming took 6 bases from V and 11 from J, leaving 17 bases between them. The CDR3 extends over 13 amino acids. This chain uses TRBV10-2 with TRBJ2-1; unclear D gene. The sequence derives from a man between 18 and 29 years old with acute or convalescent COVID-19. The specimen was peripheral blood. CDR3 bases: TGCGCCAGCAGGACCCCCCATTCGGAGAAGCAGTTCTTC. Translated, it gives CASRTPHSEKQFF.